Listed below are T cell receptor beta chains from one sample, sequenced in a study of T cell repertoires in cytomegalovirus infection. In TCRdb, the reads were re-called with MiXCR into one record per CDR3 protein. The table lists some 940,000 distinct CDR3 sequences, approximately 32% of them singletons, with around an eighth in the top ten. The antigens of these receptors remain unknown. Sequencing used cultured CD8+ T cells from PBMCs, obtained from culture after CMV antigen stimulation. The receptors derive from a human donor in good health (CMV status not recorded). Some clones in this sample may be carry-over from other donors' samples. CDR3s include the opening cysteine and the closing phenylalanine or tryptophan. D genes are given only for firm matches. Size tells how often a clone was seen (once, few, many) or the class of an expanded clone, and some rows leave it out.

clone_size | j_call | d_call | v_call | cdr3_nt | cdr3_aa
few | TRBJ2-5 | - | TRBV25-1 | TGTGCCAGCAGTGAATATAGAAACGAGATCCTCGAGACCCAGTACTTC | CASSEYRNEILETQYF
- | TRBJ1-1 | - | TRBV20-1 | TGCAGTGCTAGCGATTACACTGAAGCTTTCTTT | CSASDYTEAFF
- | TRBJ1-5 | - | TRBV6-6 | TGTGCCAGCAGTTACTTCGCGGGGGATAGCAATCAGCCCCAGCATTTT | CASSYFAGDSNQPQHF
- | TRBJ2-1 | - | TRBV24-1 | TGTGCCACCAGTGATCCCGTGACAGCAAATGAGCAGTTCTTC | CATSDPVTANEQFF
- | TRBJ2-7 | TRBD1 | TRBV7-9 | TGTGCCAGCAGGTCTCGGGACAGGGTCTACGAGCAGTACTTC | CASRSRDRVYEQYF
few | TRBJ2-5 | - | TRBV7-6 | TGTGCCAGCAGCTCCACCCCTCTTCAGAGGGAAGTTGAAGAGACCCAGTACTTC | CASSSTPLQREVEETQYF
once | TRBJ2-1 | TRBD2 | TRBV29-1 | TGCAGCGTTGAATTAGGTTGGACTAGCGGGGGGGTCAGCTCCTACAATGAGCAGTTCTTC | CSVELGWTSGGVSSYNEQFF
- | TRBJ2-2 | - | TRBV4-2 | TGTGCCAGCAGCCACAGGGGATCGAACACCGGGGAGCTGTTTTTT | CASSHRGSNTGELFF
once | TRBJ2-2 | - | TRBV24-1 | TGTGCCACCAGTGATGGCAGGAGAGCCGGGGAGCTGTTTTTT | CATSDGRRAGELFF
- | TRBJ2-5 | TRBD1 | TRBV7-1 | TGTGCCAGCAGCTCATACGGACAGGAACAAGAGACCCAGTACTTC | CASSSYGQEQETQYF
few | TRBJ2-1 | - | TRBV11-2 | TGTGCCAGCAGCGTTCGATGGGGCGATGAGCAGTTCTTC | CASSVRWGDEQFF
- | TRBJ2-7 | - | TRBV25-1 | TGTGCCAGCAGCCGACCGGGGCTCGAGCAGTACTTC | CASSRPGLEQYF
few | TRBJ2-6 | TRBD1 | TRBV6-1 | TGTGCCAGCAAAAACCAACGGACAGGCTTCGACTCTGGGGCCAACGTCCTGACTTTC | CASKNQRTGFDSGANVLTF
- | TRBJ2-3 | - | TRBV12-3/TRBV12-4 | TGTGCCAGCAGTTTAGCGCTAGGCCTTCCCCACCGCCGTTTT | CASSLALGLPHRRF
few | TRBJ1-1 | - | TRBV5-6 | TGTGCCAGCAGCTTGGGACTCCTGCTGGCTGAAGCTTTCTTT | CASSLGLLLAEAFF
- | TRBJ1-2 | TRBD1 | TRBV7-3 | TGTGCCAGCAGCTTCGACGGGACAGGGATGCGGGGCTACACCTTC | CASSFDGTGMRGYTF
many | TRBJ2-2 | - | TRBV7-6 | TGTGCCAGCAGCCGGGCCGGGACAACCAACACCGGGGAGCTGTTTTTT | CASSRAGTTNTGELFF
- | TRBJ1-1 | TRBD1 | TRBV4-2 | TGTGCCAGCAGCCAAGAAGGGGGGAGGGACAGAGGATTGGGAGCTTTCTTT | CASSQEGGRDRGLGAFF
- | TRBJ2-3 | TRBD2 | TRBV28 | TGTGCCAGCAGTTTAGAACCAGCGGGGAGCCTCACAGATACGCAGTATTTT | CASSLEPAGSLTDTQYF
- | TRBJ2-4 | TRBD1 | TRBV6-1 | TGTGCCAGCAGTACAGGGGTTTTTTCCGAAAACATTCAGTACTTC | CASSTGVFSENIQYF
- | TRBJ1-2 | - | TRBV27 | TGTGCCAGCAGCCGAGGCGGGAACTATTATGGCTACACCTTC | CASSRGGNYYGYTF
many | TRBJ1-1 | - | TRBV7-3 | TGTGCCAGCAGCCCAAACGGGGGGCACACTGAAGCTTTCTTT | CASSPNGGHTEAFF
few | TRBJ1-2 | TRBD1 | TRBV6-6 | TGTGCCAGCAGTTACTCGACGGTATGGACAGGGAGGTCAGCGGACTATGGCTACACCTTC | CASSYSTVWTGRSADYGYTF
- | TRBJ1-1 | - | TRBV20-1 | TGCAGTGCTAGAGATGGGGGGGGGAGCACTGAAGCTTTCTTT | CSARDGGGSTEAFF
- | TRBJ1-2 | - | TRBV6-2/TRBV6-3 | TGTGCCAGCAGCAGTGACGGTGGCTATGGCTACACCTTC | CASSSDGGYGYTF
few | TRBJ2-6 | - | TRBV13 | TGTGCCAGCAGCTTTTTGAGCTCTGGGGCCAACGTCCTGACTTTC | CASSFLSSGANVLTF
few | TRBJ2-7 | - | TRBV27 | TGTGCCAGCAGCTCCCTGGCAGGGATGAGCTCCTACGAGCAGTACTTC | CASSSLAGMSSYEQYF
few | TRBJ2-3 | - | TRBV28 | TGTGCCAGCAGTTCATGGGTTGGGGACCGAAGCACAGATACGCAGTATTTT | CASSSWVGDRSTDTQYF
- | TRBJ1-1 | - | TRBV7-6 | TGTGCCAGCAGCCCGGACCAGAATGAAGCTTTCTTT | CASSPDQNEAFF
- | TRBJ2-2 | - | TRBV7-9 | TGTGCCATAGCTGGGGGCAACACCGGGGAGCTGTTTTTT | CAIAGGNTGELFF
- | TRBJ1-2 | - | TRBV7-6 | TGTGCCAGCAGCTCCCCCGGGACGCCTGAAAGCTACACCTTC | CASSSPGTPESYTF
- | TRBJ1-1 | - | TRBV20-1 | TGCAGTGCTTGGCTCCGGAACACTGAAGCTTTCTTT | CSAWLRNTEAFF
many | TRBJ2-1 | TRBD2 | TRBV7-8 | TGTGCCAGCAGCTTAAAAGCGGGGACCATCTACAATGAGCAGTTCTTC | CASSLKAGTIYNEQFF
few | TRBJ1-5 | TRBD1 | TRBV28 | TGTGCCAGCAGACTGGGACAGGGGGCTTACAGCAATCAGCCCCAGCATTTT | CASRLGQGAYSNQPQHF
- | TRBJ2-3 | - | TRBV7-6 | TGTGCCAGCAGCTCTAAAGTGCAAAGGGGATTTTTCACAGATACGCAGTATTTT | CASSSKVQRGFFTDTQYF
many | TRBJ1-5 | - | TRBV7-9 | TGTGCCAGCAGCCTAGTGGGGGGAGAGAGTAGCAATCAGCCCCAGCATTTT | CASSLVGGESSNQPQHF
- | TRBJ1-2 | TRBD1 | TRBV5-1 | TGCGCCAGCAGCTTGGGGGGACAGGGGCACGGCTACACCTTC | CASSLGGQGHGYTF
few | TRBJ1-2 | - | TRBV4-1 | TGTGCCAGCAGCCAAGGGACATTCTATGGCTACACCTTC | CASSQGTFYGYTF
- | TRBJ2-6 | TRBD2 | TRBV6-5 | TGTGCCAGCAGTTTTCTAGCGGCCCACTCTGGGGCCAACGTCCTGACTTTC | CASSFLAAHSGANVLTF
- | TRBJ2-1 | - | TRBV4-2 | TGTGCCAGCAGCCAAGACAGGGGTTATTCTCGTGAGCAGTTCTTC | CASSQDRGYSREQFF
- | TRBJ2-1 | TRBD2 | TRBV10-3 | TGTGCCATCAGTACCCCCGGGACTAGCGGGGGGGCAGGCAATGAGCAGTTCTTC | CAISTPGTSGGAGNEQFF
few | TRBJ2-1 | - | TRBV7-9 | TGTGCCAGCAGCTTAGAGCGCGAAGAGCAGTTCTTC | CASSLEREEQFF
- | TRBJ1-2 | - | TRBV6-2/TRBV6-3 | TGTGCCAGCAGTTACTCAGGAGAGGCTAACTATGGCTACACCTTC | CASSYSGEANYGYTF
- | TRBJ1-4 | TRBD1 | TRBV11-1 | TGTGCCAGCAGCTTAGCCGGGACAGGGATGAATGAAAAACTGTTTTTT | CASSLAGTGMNEKLFF
- | TRBJ1-5 | - | TRBV4-3 | TGCGCCAGCAGCCAAGACCTCAGGCCGCCCCAGCATTTT | CASSQDLRPPQHF
- | TRBJ1-1 | TRBD1 | TRBV10-2 | TGCGCCAGCAGGGTAGGGACAGCGAGGAACACTGAAGCTTTCTTT | CASRVGTARNTEAFF
- | TRBJ2-1 | - | TRBV5-8 | TGTGCCAGCAGCCTCTGGGGGGTCAGCTCCTACAATGAGCAGTTCTTC | CASSLWGVSSYNEQFF
- | TRBJ2-3 | TRBD2 | TRBV6-2/TRBV6-3 | TGTGCCAGCAGTTTGGAGACTAGCGGGGCCCTAAGCACAGAAACGCAGTATTTT | CASSLETSGALSTETQYF
- | TRBJ2-1 | TRBD2 | TRBV7-9 | TGTGCCAGCGGTGGACTAGCGGGGAGTAACTCCACTTTAAATGAGCAGTTCTTC | CASGGLAGSNSTLNEQFF
- | TRBJ2-3 | - | TRBV2 | TGTGCCCGCAGTGGTCCACAGGGAGATAGCACAGATACGCAGTATTTT | CARSGPQGDSTDTQYF
few | TRBJ2-6 | - | TRBV6-5 | TGTGCCAGCAGGGGAACCCCTGGGGCCAACGTCCTGACTTTC | CASRGTPGANVLTF
- | TRBJ2-1 | - | TRBV6-6 | TGTGCCAGCTGGGCCAATGAGCAGTTCTTC | CASWANEQFF
- | TRBJ2-3 | - | TRBV2 | TGTGCCAGCGGGGGGCCAGGCAGCACAGATACGCAGTATTTT | CASGGPGSTDTQYF
- | TRBJ2-1 | - | TRBV20-1 | TGCAGTGCTAGAGATGCACCCGGACCCCTTGAGCAGTTCTTC | CSARDAPGPLEQFF
- | TRBJ2-3 | - | TRBV5-6 | TGTGCCAGCAGCCCCAGGACTGTCACTGATACGCAGTATTTT | CASSPRTVTDTQYF